Below are 15 T cell receptor beta chains sequenced from a single sample in a study of control samples from healthy donors and cancer patients. Generated by immunoSEQ multiplex PCR, the TCRdb table keeps only in-frame clones and is missing some. The table lists some 190,000 clones. Specimen: blood. The receptors here all came from a woman between 25 and 40 years old in good health.

The J gene is TRBJ1-4, the V gene TRBV1. TRBV1 is listed as a pseudogene. The CDR3 loop spans 10 amino acids. The CDR3 here is CRGGHEKLFF. In nucleotides, the CDR3 is TGTCGGGGTGGGCATGAAAAACTGTTTTTT.

The CDR3 nucleotides read TGCGCCAGCAGCCTTCAGGCGACGGCGAACACTGAAGCTTTCTTT. Translated, it gives CASSLQATANTEAFF. This chain links TRBV4-1 with TRBJ1-1; D is unresolved. Trimming stripped 4 bases from V and 1 base from J, with 13 bases between. The CDR3 contains 15 residues. Germline CDR1 MGHRA, CDR2 YSYEKL.

The rearrangement uses TRBV28 and TRBJ2-3; D is perhaps TRBD2 (5 bases). The CDR3 is 16 amino acids. Germline CDR1 and CDR2: MDHEN and SYDVKM. V was cut by 5 bases and J by 3 bases, with 18 bases left in between. CDR3 loop: CASSRRTVIPTDTQYF. The CDR3 DNA reads TGTGCCAGCAGTCGACGGACTGTTATCCCAACAGATACGCAGTATTTT.

The chain is built from TRBV7-3 and TRBJ2-3, with TRBD1 as a possible D gene (5 bases). This CDR3 comprises 15 residues. V gave up 3 bases and J gave up 0 bases, with 10 bases separating them. Looked up from germline, CDR1 is SGHTA and CDR2 is FQGTGA. The CDR3, as DNA: TGTGCCAGCAGCTTCGACAGCGCTAGCACAGATACGCAGTATTTT. Translating gives CASSFDSASTDTQYF.

This chain links TRBV6-2 or TRBV6-3 with TRBJ1-5; a possible D gene is TRBD1 (5 bases). The germline V and J ends were trimmed by 2 bases and 6 bases, with 8 bases remaining between them. CDR1 and CDR2 from the germline V gene are MNHEY and SVGEGT. The CDR3 has 13 amino acids. CDR3 bases: TGTGCCAGCAGTTACAGGGGCATTCAGCCCCAGCATTTT. This gives the protein CASSYRGIQPQHF.

The chain's CDR3 is CASSLGSEFNQPQHF. DNA for the CDR3: TGTGCCAGTAGTCTCGGGTCAGAATTTAATCAGCCCCAGCATTTT. The chain combines TRBV19 with TRBJ1-5; no clear D. The CDR3 length is 15 residues. V was pared by 5 bases and J by 4 bases, with 15 bases between. Per germline, CDR1 LNHDA and CDR2 SQIVND (reference sequence).

The V gene is TRBV15, the J gene TRBJ1-3; weak D call: TRBD1 (6 bases). The CDR3 contains 16 residues. Trimming took 8 bases from V and 4 from J, leaving 21 bases between them. The germline V gene has CDR1 LNHNV and CDR2 YYDKDF (reference sequence). CDR3 in DNA: TGTGCCACCTCGCCACTAGACAGGAGCTCCGGAAACACCATATATTTT. It specifies CATSPLDRSSGNTIYF.

The genes are TRBV6-4 and TRBJ2-6; TRBD1 aligns across 7 bases. CDR1 is MRHNA and CDR2 is SNTAGT in the germline V gene. With V trimmed by 6 bases and J by 1 base, 9 bases remained unmatched. The CDR3 contains 17 residues. The CDR3 loop is CASSRQGSSSGANVLTF. Here the CDR3 DNA reads TGTGCCAGCAGCCGACAGGGATCATCTTCTGGGGCCAACGTCCTGACTTTC.

CDR3 sequence reads: CASSGAGGYGYTF. CDR3 nucleotide sequence: TGTGCCAGCAGCGGTGCAGGGGGCTATGGCTACACCTTC. The rearrangement joins TRBV9 to TRBJ1-2; 7 nucleotides match TRBD1. The CDR3 covers 13 residues. Germline CDR1 SGDLS, CDR2 YYNGEE. J was trimmed by 4 bases and V by 3 bases; bases with no gene match: 3.

V gene TRBV5-6 combines with J gene TRBJ1-5; the D is unclear. V lost 0 bases and J 2 bases, leaving 9 bases between the germline ends. The CDR3 loop spans 15 amino acids. In germline, CDR1 is SGHDT, CDR2 YYEEEE. The CDR3 sequence is CASSLGGNGNQPQHF. For the CDR3, the DNA is TGTGCCAGCAGCTTGGGAGGGAACGGCAATCAGCCCCAGCATTTT. The variable domain in full, completed from reference TRBV5-6 and TRBJ1-5, reads DAGVTQSPTHLIKTRGQQVTLRCSPKSGHDTVSWYQQALGQGPQFIFQYYEEEERQRGNFPDRFSGHQFPNYSSELNVNALLLGDSALYLCASSLGGNGNQPQHFGDGTRLSIL.

This chain connects TRBV14 to TRBJ2-1; no definite D call. Trimming removed 4 bases at V and 4 bases at J, with 8 bases between. The CDR3 loop spans 13 amino acids. From germline, CDR1 is SGHDN and CDR2 FVKESK. Here the CDR3 reads CASSPTFYNEQFF. CDR3 coding DNA: TGTGCCAGCAGCCCGACATTTTACAATGAGCAGTTCTTC.

The V gene is TRBV28, the J gene TRBJ1-5, with D maybe TRBD1 (6 bases). The CDR3 is 13 residues long. Trimming removed 5 bases from V and 11 bases from J, with 16 bases in between. CDR1 and CDR2 (germline): MDHEN, SYDVKM. This chain's CDR3 is CASSPTGSVAQHF. The CDR3, as DNA: TGTGCCAGCAGTCCTACAGGGTCTGTAGCCCAGCATTTT.

J is TRBJ2-3 and V is TRBV4-3, with 8 bases fitting TRBD2. The germline V gene encodes CDR1 LGHNA and CDR2 YSLEER. The CDR3 totals 18 residues. J was trimmed by 4 bases and V by 0 bases; bases with no gene match: 12. The CDR3 coding sequence is TGCGCCAGCAGCCAAGATCATAACCCAGCGGGGGTCGCAGATACGCAGTATTTT. Its translation is CASSQDHNPAGVADTQYF.

The chain couples TRBV19 to TRBJ2-1; possibly TRBD1 or TRBD2 for D (5 bases each). Germline CDR1 is LNHDA and CDR2 is SQIVND (reference sequence). The CDR3 is 14 residues long. Trimming pared 8 bases from V and 4 bases from J, leaving 15 bases between. The CDR3 loop reads CASGTAFLYNEQFF. CDR3 nucleotides: TGTGCCAGTGGGACGGCTTTCCTATACAATGAGCAGTTCTTC.

CDR3 DNA: TGTGCCAGCAGCAAAATCAGGACAGGGGCCCCCCTAAGTGAAAAACTGTTTTTT. Residues: CASSKIRTGAPLSEKLFF. The chain combines TRBV5-8 with TRBJ1-4; 9 positions agree with TRBD1. CDR1 is SGHTS and CDR2 is YDEGEE in the germline V gene. After removal of 4 bases from V and 7 bases from J, the junction contained 17 bases not matched to a gene. The CDR3 covers 18 residues.